This T cell receptor beta chain was identified in a study of T cells after yellow fever vaccination (dated by TCRdb to the late 2010s). Regarding the research as a whole: The SMART-Seq v4 Ultra Low Input RNA kit was used to prepare libraries from fractions with low cell numbers. To track T-cell clones before and after primary and booster YFV17D yellow fever vaccination, bulk TCR alpha and beta repertoires were sequenced longitudinally. Two healthy male donors, one aged 18 to 30 and one aged 30 to 39 years, made up the cohort. Blood was drawn at multiple timepoints before and after primary and secondary immunization, with bulk PBMC replicates and cell subsets isolated.

Summary of the overall study and its limitations: Computational filtering was required because FACS-sorted repertoires could contain abundant contaminating clonotypes from the bulk population. A small fraction of clonotypes showed up in both the CD4 and CD8 compartments, probably as a result of convergent recombination. Because only a couple of donors were included in the study, the extent to which the findings can be generalized is limited. Compared with the primary T-cell response, the secondary T-cell response was faster but weaker, reaching its peak on day 5 rather than on day 15. After the booster, most of the clones that had expanded following primary vaccination were detected again (almost 98% of CD4 and 80% to 90% of CD8), which suggests that memory was broadly maintained.

TCR cDNA was synthesized by 5'RACE template switching, through which a universal primer site and unique molecular identifiers were introduced. cDNA synthesis was primed from both the TCR alpha and TCR beta constant segments. Libraries were amplified in two PCR steps, with sample barcodes and sequencing adapters added in the second step. Sequencing of the libraries was done on either Illumina HiSeq 2500 (2x100 bp) or NovaSeq (2x150 bp). Under the source paper's analysis protocol: MIGEC handled demultiplexing of reads and collapsing into UMI consensus sequences, while MiXCR performed V(D)J alignment. Vaccine-responding clonotypes were defined with edgeR using replicate PBMC samples, requiring FDR below 0.01 and a log2 fold change above 5 up to day 15. Each bulk clonotype received a CD4 or CD8 identity based on whether the sequenced CD4 or CD8 repertoire contained that clonotype at higher abundance. The public reads were reprocessed in TCRdb via fastp at Q25 and MiXCR, keeping in-frame beta chains. Each CDR3 protein gets just one entry, which takes the most common genes and DNA from the rows behind it. Here the V and J calls rest on TCRdb's processing, not on the authors' analysis. The sample records under 250,000 distinct CDR3 sequences, about 7% of which are singletons. Roughly 0.86% of the sample is held by the ten biggest clonotypes.

About this clonotype itself: No antigen is known for it. Base qualities were left out, and no much larger clone turns up one base away.

CDR1 MNHEY and CDR2 SMNVEV are derived from the germline V gene (reference sequence). Taken from cysteine to phenylalanine, the CDR3 has 14 residues. Solely the CDR3 DNA is kept, with 42 bases framed from the first base. V is cut by 2 bases and J by 3 bases, and the space between the germline ends is 7 bases. In light of the paper, this sample's treatment or condition label describes: live attenuated yellow fever vaccine strain. PBMCs were isolated from peripheral blood using a standard Ficoll-Paque protocol. CD4 and CD8 T-cell fractions were isolated with Dynabeads CD4 and CD8 positive selection kits. RNA was extracted with TriZol from bulk PBMCs, CD4 and CD8 fractions, and dextramer-positive and dextramer-negative fractions.

The origin of this receptor is a man aged 25 to 40 who received the YFV17D yellow fever vaccine. The source was CD4+ T cells sorted from PBMCs, collected 15 days after the yellow fever booster vaccination. The chain uses TRBV27 and TRBJ2-2; the D gene is perhaps TRBD2, on 6 matching bases. The CDR3 region has the sequence CASSLGRHTGELFF. At the DNA level, the sequence is TGTGCCAGCAGTTTAGGGAGGCACACCGGGGAGCTGTTTTTT.